The source of this T cell receptor beta chain is a study of OX40 agonist ivuxolimab in advanced cancers. Across the whole study: Ivuxolimab, an antibody acting as an agonist of OX40 (CD134), was used to treat patients.

The CDR3 loop spans 15 amino acids. V gave up 0 bases and J gave up 11 bases; unmatched junction bases: 11. The germline gives CDR1 SGHRS, CDR2 YFSETQ. Libraries were prepared by immunoSEQ multiplex PCR; TCRdb keeps only in-frame clonotypes and omits some of them. The sample lists around 72,000 clones; around 87% were seen once. This clone has only a few counts. The antigen is undetermined. Study-wide results and limits: With doses of 0.1 to 3.0 mg/kg, CD4+ and CD8+ blood T cells had undergone clonal expansion by week 6. Averaging showed that CD8+ T cells had more expanded clones than CD4+ did.

This TCR came from an adult with an advanced solid tumor such as melanoma, head and neck, liver or kidney cancer. The source material was CD4+ or CD8+ T cells sorted from blood, sampled in a trial of the OX40 agonist ivuxolimab. The J gene is TRBJ1-2, the V gene TRBV5-1, with 9 bases that match TRBD1. Here the CDR3 reads CASSLVGQGSEGYTF. In DNA, the CDR3 is TGCGCCAGCAGCTTGGTGGGACAGGGCTCGGAAGGGTACACCTTC.